This T cell receptor (beta chain) was retrieved from a study of blood T cell repertoires in COVID-19. Study context: T cells, B-cell-depleted T cells, or PBMCs provided the cDNA or gDNA that served as material.

As processed by the authors: It was from reference gene primer amplification that nucleated cell counts were estimated. This table comes from immunoSEQ multiplex PCR, and its TCRdb copy is limited to in-frame clones, with some not included. V, J and clone size are those of that table, while D and trimming were read from the DNA. The sample records 55,000 to 65,000 clones, approximately 91% being singletons. Trimming removed 6 bases at V and 4 bases at J, with 12 bases between. This CDR3 comprises 13 residues. The germline CDR1 and CDR2 sequences are MDHEN and SYDVKM. The clonotype was recovered from a human donor in a cohort sampled during active COVID-19. V is TRBV28 and J is TRBJ1-2; the D is unclear. Sequencing was done on a sample of peripheral blood. The CDR3 DNA follows: TGTGCCAGCAGCCCTTTGGGCCTCTATGGCTACACCTTC. Translation gives CASSPLGLYGYTF.